Below are 10 T cell receptor beta chains sequenced from a single sample in a study of HIV-infected patients and healthy controls. In TCRdb, the 5' RACE reads were re-called with MiXCR into one record per CDR3 protein. The sample comprises 65,000 to 70,000 distinct CDR3 sequences, about a sixth of which are singletons, and around 6% rests with the top ten. The specimen sequenced was CD4+ T cells from blood. These receptors were collected from a human donor in good health.

This clonotype came up a few times. V is TRBV11-2 and J is TRBJ2-2; D not certain. Deletions cut 5 bases from V and 5 bases from J, with 3 bases between. Germline CDR1 is SGHAT and CDR2 is FQNNGV. The CDR3 totals 11 residues. The CDR3 nucleotides are TGTGCCAGCAGCGTGACCGGGGAGCTGTTTTTT. The encoded protein is CASSVTGELFF.

This chain connects TRBV14 to TRBJ1-1, with D possibly being TRBD1 (6 bases). The germline V and J ends were trimmed by 0 bases and 4 bases, with 18 bases remaining between them. The CDR3 consists of 17 residues. CDR1 and CDR2 (germline): SGHDN, FVKESK. CDR3 sequence (DNA): TGTGCCAGCAGCCAAGAGGGTTTGGGGGCAGGAGTCACTGAAGCTTTCTTT. Its translation is CASSQEGLGAGVTEAFF.

The gene calls are TRBV7-2 and TRBJ1-1; D not resolved. The ends were cut back, 3 bases at V and 3 bases at J, with 8 bases in the middle. CDR3 size: 13 residues. Germline V CDR1 and CDR2: SGHTA, FQGNSA. CDR3: CASSFKVDTEAFF. CDR3 nucleotides: TGTGCCAGCAGCTTTAAGGTCGACACTGAAGCTTTCTTT. The whole variable domain, filled in from reference TRBV7-2 and TRBJ1-1, reads GAGVSQSPSNKVTEKGKDVELRCDPISGHTALYWYRQSLGQGLEFLIYFQGNSAPDKSGLPSDRFSAERTGGSVSTLTIQRTQQEDSAVYLCASSFKVDTEAFFGQGTRLTVV.

The V and J genes are TRBV29-1 and TRBJ2-5; TRBD1 aligns across 8 bases. Germline lookup yields CDR1 SQVTM and CDR2 ANQGSEA. The CDR3 length is 12 residues. V lost 7 bases and J lost 2; bases outside the gene matches: 3. The CDR3 DNA reads as TGCAGCGGGAACAGGGGGCAAGAGACCCAGTACTTC. Encoded protein: CSGNRGQETQYF.

The chain has TRBV6-2 or TRBV6-3 and TRBJ2-7; 12 bases map to TRBD2. The CDR3 extends over 16 amino acids. Looked up from germline, CDR1 is MNHEY and CDR2 is SVGEGT. After removal of 7 bases from V and 5 bases from J, the junction contained 12 bases not matched to a gene. The DNA of the CDR3 is TGTGCCAGCACCCGTTGGCTAGCGGGAGGGCCGGACGAGCAGTACTTC. Its translation is CASTRWLAGGPDEQYF.

The J gene is TRBJ1-1, the V gene TRBV18, with 7 bases identical to TRBD1. Germline CDR1 and CDR2: KGHSH and LQKENI. Trimming at V came to 0 bases and at J to 4 bases, leaving 2 bases not matched to a gene. The CDR3 runs 14 residues. CDR3 sequence (DNA): TGTGCCAGCTCACCACCCGGGGACAGCACTGAAGCTTTCTTT. Translation: CASSPPGDSTEAFF. Filled out from reference TRBV18 and TRBJ1-1, the complete variable domain reads NAGVMQNPRHLVRRRGQEARLRCSPMKGHSHVYWYRQLPEEGLKFMVYLQKENIIDESGMPKERFSAEFPKEGPSILRIQQVVRGDSAAYFCASSPPGDSTEAFFGQGTRLTVV.

This clonotype has ten or more counts. V gene TRBV2 combines with J gene TRBJ2-1, with 9 positions matching TRBD2. This CDR3 is built from 13 residues. After removal of 4 bases from V and 10 bases from J, the junction contained 5 bases not matched to a gene. Germline assignment: CDR1 SNHLY and CDR2 FYNNEI. The DNA of the CDR3 is TGTGCCAGCAGTGTTGGTAGCGGGAGAGAGCAGTTCTTC. Protein product: CASSVGSGREQFF.

V is TRBV30 and J is TRBJ2-7, with D possibly called TRBD1 or TRBD2 (5 bases each). The CDR3 length is 15 residues. The germline V gene encodes CDR1 GTSNPN and CDR2 SVGIG (reference sequence). V lost 4 bases and J lost 2, with 18 bases in between. DNA of the CDR3: TGTGCCTGGAACCCGAGACGAACGGGGCCCTACGAGCAGTACTTC. It specifies CAWNPRRTGPYEQYF.

This clonotype was observed at least ten times. This chain joins TRBV12-3 or TRBV12-4 and TRBJ1-1; D perhaps matches TRBD1 (5 bases). This CDR3 comprises 14 residues. V was shortened by 8 bases and J by 1 base, with 14 bases between the two germline ends. CDR3 in amino acids: CASRRGSGNTEAFF. As DNA, the CDR3 is TGTGCCAGCCGGAGGGGCTCCGGGAACACTGAAGCTTTCTTT.

This clonotype was seen more than once but under ten times. The chain couples TRBV12-3 or TRBV12-4 to TRBJ1-1, with a possible D match to TRBD1 (6 bases). V was cut by 5 bases and J by 5 bases, with 18 bases left in between. The CDR3 has 15 amino acids. In DNA, the CDR3 is TGTGCCAGCAGTCCATCCGGGACAAAGGGGACTGAAGCTTTCTTT. It encodes CASSPSGTKGTEAFF.